This passage covers 10 T cell receptor beta chains from one sample sequenced in a study of a mutant IDH1 vaccine in newly diagnosed glioma. Time point reported: week 35, safety follow-up. In the vaccine, a single dose held 300 ug of the mutant IDH1 20-mer peptide, along with topical imiquimod. Using immunoSEQ multiplex PCR, the repertoire was profiled, and TCRdb retains in-frame clones only, with some absent. This table holds about 68,000 clones, 84% found once. These receptors are not linked to any known antigen. The sequencing used PBMCs, collected from a glioma patient whose treatment included an IDH1 peptide vaccine. The receptors derive from a man between 18 and 35 years old with glioma.

This clone was observed a single time. The chain combines TRBV4-3 with TRBJ2-6; no clear D gene. Germline CDR1 reads LGHNA; CDR2 reads YSLEER. Trimming left V 0 bases short and J 0 bases short, with 9 bases between. This CDR3 is built from 17 residues. In nucleotides, the CDR3 is TGCGCCAGCAGCCAAGATGGGCACGGCTCTGGGGCCAACGTCCTGACTTTC. Amino acids: CASSQDGHGSGANVLTF.

The chain uses TRBV29-1 and TRBJ1-1; tentative D call: TRBD1 (6 bases). This CDR3 has 17 residues. CDR1 is SQVTM and CDR2 is ANQGSEA in the germline V gene. Trimming left V 5 bases short and J 1 base short, with 23 bases between. The CDR3: CSVLDEAGTPGNTEAFF. CDR3 nucleotide sequence: TGCAGCGTTCTCGACGAGGCCGGGACACCCGGGAACACTGAAGCTTTCTTT.

The rearrangement links TRBV7-2 to TRBJ1-5; the D is unclear. Germline lookup yields CDR1 SGHTA and CDR2 FQGNSA. The CDR3 spans 14 residues. Trimming removed 2 bases at V and 0 bases at J, with 5 bases between. The CDR3 DNA follows: TGTGCCAGCAGCTTACAATATAGCAATCAGCCCCAGCATTTT. Its translation: CASSLQYSNQPQHF.

V and J are TRBV30 and TRBJ1-1; D is unclear. Germline CDR1 reads GTSNPN; CDR2 reads SVGIG (reference sequence). This CDR3 spans 13 amino acids. Trimming stripped 1 base from V and 4 bases from J, with 10 bases between. The CDR3 loop is CAWSANPVTEAFF. The CDR3 nucleotides read TGTGCCTGGAGTGCCAACCCCGTCACTGAAGCTTTCTTT.

The gene calls are TRBV9 and TRBJ2-7; D not resolved. V was pared by 4 bases and J by 3 bases, with 11 bases between. This CDR3 comprises 13 residues. Germline values: CDR1 SGDLS, CDR2 YYNGEE. The CDR3 reads CASSISDRYEQYF. CDR3 bases: TGTGCCAGCAGCATATCGGACCGCTACGAGCAGTACTTC.

The chain is built from TRBV18 and TRBJ1-6, with D possibly TRBD1 on 5 matching bases. With 2 bases removed from V and 9 bases from J, the gap between germline ends came to 17 bases. CDR3 length: 16 amino acids. Germline lookup yields CDR1 KGHSH and CDR2 LQKENI. In DNA form, the CDR3 reads TGTGCCAGCTCACCAGAGAGGGGCGTTCTAGGTTCACCCCTCCACTTT. Its protein is CASSPERGVLGSPLHF.

The genes are TRBV7-8 and TRBJ2-5, with D perhaps TRBD1 (5 bases). Germline assignment: CDR1 SGHVS and CDR2 FQNEAQ. The CDR3 loop spans 14 amino acids. Deletions cut 5 bases from V and 5 bases from J, with 15 bases between. The CDR3 spells CASSQARGTETQYF. As DNA, the CDR3 is TGTGCCAGCAGCCAGGCAAGGGGCACGGAGACCCAGTACTTC.

The DNA for the CDR3 is TGTGCCAGCAGTGAATACGGGGCGGGCTATGGCTACACCTTC. It encodes CASSEYGAGYGYTF. The chain employs TRBV2 and TRBJ1-2; a possible D gene is TRBD1 (5 bases). CDR3 size: 14 residues. Germline V gene sequence: CDR1 SNHLY, CDR2 FYNNEI. Trimming removed 2 bases at V and 4 bases at J, with 11 bases between.

The V call is TRBV5-6, the J call TRBJ2-7; TRBD1 or TRBD2 may be the D gene (5 bases each). CDR1 and CDR2 (germline): SGHDT, YYEEEE. The germline V and J ends were trimmed by 4 bases and 3 bases, with 17 bases remaining between them. There are 15 residues in the CDR3. CDR3 DNA: TGTGCCAGCAGCAACGCCCGGGACGCCCTCTACGAGCAGTACTTC. Translating gives CASSNARDALYEQYF.

The sample holds one count of this clone. The chain has TRBV29-1 and TRBJ1-3, with D uncertain. Trimming cost V 3 bases and J 4 bases, with 10 bases left between them. Germline-derived CDR1 and CDR2 are SQVTM and ANQGSEA. The CDR3 covers 13 residues. In DNA, the CDR3 is TGCAGCGTTGATGGGAACAGAGGAAACACCATATATTTT. Translated: CSVDGNRGNTIYF.